The entry below gives a single T cell receptor beta chain sequence along with its context. Each TCR library used 400 to 600 ng of total RNA and a linear amplification protocol. TCRdb used MiXCR to reprocess the reads, holding one entry per CDR3 protein. The table records 150,000 to 200,000 distinct CDR3 sequences, 65% to 75% of them present only once. These data belong to a study of healthy donors' naive CD4 and CD8 T cells. The wider study: Three donor age groups were sampled: 20-25, 40-50 and 60-70 years; half female.

The CDR3 contains 16 residues. Germline V gene data show CDR1 as KGHSH and CDR2 as LQKENI. Losses at the gene ends were 1 base for V and 6 bases for J; bases not matched to a gene: 5. This rearrangement joins TRBV18 to TRBJ1-6, with 8 bases matching TRBD1. The TCR comes from a pool of human donors in good health; the sample pools cells from several healthy donors. The specimen sequenced was naive CD4+ and CD8+ T cells sorted from blood, pooled from several donors. Here the CDR3 DNA reads TGTGCCAGCTCACCACGAATGGACAGGGTTAATTCACCCCTCCACTTT. Residues: CASSPRMDRVNSPLHF. Complete variable domain (other parts from reference TRBV18 and TRBJ1-6): NAGVMQNPRHLVRRRGQEARLRCSPMKGHSHVYWYRQLPEEGLKFMVYLQKENIIDESGMPKERFSAEFPKEGPSILRIQQVVRGDSAAYFCASSPRMDRVNSPLHFGNGTRLTVT.